This T cell receptor beta chain stems from a study of glioma-infiltrating T cells. At the level of the study: Glioma patients had dexamethasone for six or fewer days before surgery. Overall study findings and caveats: Gliomas, especially low-grade, showed above-expected tissue-blood divergence; non-neoplastic patients showed below. Signature shared blood CDR3 motifs were enriched in low-divergence and depleted in high-divergence patients. Only very few CDR3 sequences appeared in both tissue and blood.

Points on this clonotype: Its antigen remains unidentified.

Using RNA template, CDR3s of TCR alpha and beta were amplified with iRepertoire arm-PCR. One entry per CDR3 protein results from TCRdb running MiXCR on the multiplex PCR reads. Of roughly 350,000 distinct CDR3 sequences listed, roughly 41% were seen once; the top ten hold around 12%. In germline, CDR1 is LGHDT, CDR2 YNNKEL (reference sequence). The CDR3 sequence is 15 residues long. Trimming cost V 4 bases and J 3 bases; bases outside gene matches: 8. What was sequenced was glioma tissue, nonneoplastic brain tissue, or PBMCs (not recorded which). This receptor was obtained from a human donor with low-grade glioma or glioblastoma, undergoing nonglioma brain surgery, or in good health (not recorded which). The chain employs TRBV3-1 and TRBJ2-5, with 7 bases that match TRBD2. CDR3 loop: CASSPWTREEETQYF. In DNA, the CDR3 is TGTGCCAGCAGCCCTTGGACTAGGGAAGAAGAGACCCAGTACTTC.